Following are 12 T cell receptor beta chains from one sample sequenced in a study of cytomegalovirus exposure and HLA in healthy donors. Primers included in the PCR were 60 Vbeta and 13 Jbeta primers. Only in-frame clones appear in the TCRdb table, and some are missing; sequencing was by immunoSEQ multiplex PCR. The sample contains some 180,000 clones, about 80% of which appear only once. Sample: PBMCs. These receptors originate from a man aged 40-50 years in good health and CMV-seropositive.

The rearrangement links TRBV11-3 to TRBJ2-1, with D possibly being TRBD2 (5 bases). This CDR3 region has 16 residues. V lost 1 base to trimming and J lost 9 bases, with 19 bases between them. Germline V gives CDR1 SGHNT, CDR2 YENEEA. The CDR3 DNA is TGTGCCAGCAGCTTAGGGTTATGGGGTTTAGCGAGTGAGCAGTTCTTC. Translated: CASSLGLWGLASEQFF.

The chain is built from TRBV5-1 and TRBJ2-1, with 7 bases that match TRBD2. This CDR3 has 15 residues. Germline-derived CDR1 and CDR2 are SGHRS and YFSETQ. The ends lost 4 bases at V and 9 bases at J; junction bases unmatched: 13. CDR3 protein: CASSTRRVRELEQFF. The CDR3 DNA follows: TGCGCCAGCAGCACCCGGAGGGTGCGGGAGCTTGAGCAGTTCTTC.

The rearrangement links TRBV6-5 to TRBJ2-5; the match to TRBD1 covers 8 bases. The end of the DNA aligns better with TRBJ2-7, so the J call may be wrong. CDR3 length: 14 residues. Germline loops: CDR1 MNHEY, CDR2 SVGAGI. This chain's CDR3 is CASSSDRGRYEQYF. CDR3 nucleotides: TGTGCCAGCAGCTCCGACAGGGGAAGGTACGAGCAGTACTTC.

This rearrangement joins TRBV6-5 to TRBJ2-7; 10 nucleotides match TRBD1. The V and J ends lost 2 bases and 1 base, in that order; junction bases with no gene match: 2. Germline CDR1 reads MNHEY; CDR2 reads SVGAGI. The CDR3 length is 15 residues. CDR3 in amino acids: CASSYRDRGSYEQYF. The CDR3, as DNA: TGTGCCAGCAGTTACCGGGACAGGGGTTCCTACGAGCAGTACTTC.

This clone was counted once. The chain uses TRBV7-2 and TRBJ2-1; possibly TRBD2 for D (6 bases). The CDR3 has 14 residues. Trimming removed 5 bases from V and 9 bases from J, with 17 bases in between. In germline, CDR1 is SGHTA, CDR2 FQGNSA. CDR3 coding DNA: TGTGCCAGCAGCCCAATTCGCCGGGAGCTTGAGCAGTTCTTC. As protein: CASSPIRRELEQFF.

The rearrangement links TRBV6-5 to TRBJ1-5, with 8 positions matching TRBD1. The CDR3 runs to 15 residues. The J segment lost 6 bases and the V segment lost 5 bases, leaving 9 bases of the junction unmatched. The germline CDR1 and CDR2 sequences are MNHEY and SVGAGI. CDR3 sequence reads: CASSPFDRGVQPQHF. The CDR3 DNA reads TGTGCCAGCAGTCCGTTCGACAGGGGTGTTCAGCCCCAGCATTTT.

This clone was detected only a few times. The rearrangement uses TRBV6-6 and TRBJ1-1, with D unclear. V lost 7 bases to trimming and J lost 1 base, with 16 bases between them. CDR1 is MNHNY and CDR2 is SVGAGI in the germline V gene (reference sequence). This CDR3 is built from 15 residues. CDR3 nucleotides: TGTGCCAGCACCAGCCGGCCAGGTGCGAACACTGAAGCTTTCTTT. This codes for CASTSRPGANTEAFF.

This chain links TRBV18 with TRBJ2-7; TRBD2 might be the D (5 bases). V shed 1 base and J shed 0 bases, with 7 bases lying between them. Germline V CDR1 and CDR2: KGHSH, LQKENI. This CDR3 spans 14 amino acids. CDR3 sequence reads: CASSPQGSSYEQYF. The DNA for the CDR3 is TGTGCCAGCTCACCACAAGGGAGCTCCTACGAGCAGTACTTC.

The gene calls are TRBV5-1 and TRBJ2-7; 9 nucleotides agree with TRBD2. V gave up 2 bases and J gave up 2 bases; unmatched junction bases: 5. The CDR3 is 15 amino acids. CDR1 SGHRS and CDR2 YFSETQ come from the germline V gene. The CDR3 protein is CASSLISGSPYEQYF. CDR3 nucleotides: TGCGCCAGCAGCTTAATTAGCGGGAGTCCCTACGAGCAGTACTTC.

The chain uses TRBV7-2 and TRBJ2-4; a possible D gene is TRBD1 (5 bases). V lost 1 base, J lost 0 bases, and 10 bases lay in between. Germline loops: CDR1 SGHTA, CDR2 FQGNSA. CDR3 length equals 16 residues. The CDR3 is CASSLGQGSAKNIQYF. In DNA, the CDR3 is TGTGCCAGCAGCTTAGGGCAGGGATCAGCCAAAAACATTCAGTACTTC.

This rearrangement joins TRBV10-3 to TRBJ2-5; no clear D. From germline, CDR1 is ENHRY and CDR2 SYGVKD. V was shortened by 0 bases and J by 0 bases, with 8 bases between the two germline ends. The CDR3 sequence is 15 residues long. The CDR3 bases are TGTGCCATCAGTGAGTCTTGGCTTTACCAAGAGACCCAGTACTTC. This encodes CAISESWLYQETQYF.

The V gene is TRBV7-3, the J gene TRBJ2-3; the D gene is possibly TRBD2 (7 bases). Looked up from germline, CDR1 is SGHTA and CDR2 is FQGTGA. The CDR3 length is 14 residues. V was trimmed by 5 bases and J by 2 bases, leaving 11 bases between them. Here the CDR3 DNA reads TGTGCCAGCAGCGGGGGGGGCCCCACAGATACGCAGTATTTT. This encodes CASSGGGPTDTQYF.